A single sample gave rise to the 30 T cell receptor beta chains below, sequenced in a study of cytomegalovirus exposure and HLA in healthy donors. PCR involved 60 Vbeta and 13 Jbeta primers. Generated by immunoSEQ multiplex PCR, the TCRdb table keeps only in-frame clones and is missing some. The table records 84,000 or so clones, about 88% of them present only once. Sequencing input: PBMCs. These receptors were taken from a woman between 45 and 65 years old in good health and CMV-seronegative.

This chain connects TRBV18 to TRBJ1-5, with D perhaps matching TRBD1 (6 bases). V was shortened by 1 base and J by 4 bases, with 11 bases between the two germline ends. The CDR3 spans 15 residues. CDR1 is KGHSH and CDR2 is LQKENI in the germline V gene. CDR3 region: CASSPQQGANQPQHF. The CDR3 DNA reads TGTGCCAGCTCACCACAACAGGGTGCAAATCAGCCCCAGCATTTT.

The sample holds one count of this clone. V and J are TRBV25-1 and TRBJ2-4; 9 nucleotides line up with TRBD2. From germline, CDR1 is MGHDK and CDR2 SYGVNS. With 2 bases clipped from V and 6 bases from J, the junction kept 8 bases outside the gene matches. The CDR3 sequence is 16 residues long. The CDR3 DNA is TGTGCCAGCAGTGAAGGTCGTGGCGGGAGGGGAAACATTCAGTACTTC. Its translation: CASSEGRGGRGNIQYF.

The chain employs TRBV6-5 and TRBJ2-1; TRBD2 matches at 7 bases. Germline values: CDR1 MNHEY, CDR2 SVGAGI. The ends lost 3 bases at V and 1 base at J; junction bases unmatched: 3. This CDR3 contains 15 residues. CDR3 bases: TGTGCCAGCAGTTATTCTAGCGGATCCTACAATGAGCAGTTCTTC. Protein product: CASSYSSGSYNEQFF.

The chain recombines TRBV2 with TRBJ1-2, with TRBD1 identical over 8 bases. Germline V gene sequence: CDR1 SNHLY, CDR2 FYNNEI. The CDR3 length is 15 residues. V was clipped by 3 bases and J by 2 bases; unmatched bases: 5. In nucleotides, the CDR3 is TGTGCCAGCAGTGAGGACAGGGCGTACAACTATGGCTACACCTTC. It encodes CASSEDRAYNYGYTF.

For the CDR3, the DNA is TGTGCCAGCAGTTTAGCGCAGGGAAGTCAGCCCCAGCATTTT. Translation gives CASSLAQGSQPQHF. The chain couples TRBV28 to TRBJ1-5; tentatively, D is TRBD1 (5 bases). Between the trimmed V and J ends, which lost 2 bases and 6 bases, there was a span of 11 bases. Germline V gives CDR1 MDHEN, CDR2 SYDVKM. The CDR3 totals 14 residues.

The rearrangement links TRBV28 to TRBJ1-4; TRBD1 matches 8 bases. Trimming removed 3 bases from V and 7 bases from J; junction bases left unmatched: 10. The CDR3 runs to 16 residues. The germline gives CDR1 MDHEN, CDR2 SYDVKM. The CDR3, as DNA: TGTGCCAGCAGTTTCGTGACAGGGGTAGTAGGTGAAAAACTGTTTTTT. Encoded protein: CASSFVTGVVGEKLFF.

The chain recombines TRBV2 with TRBJ1-1; weak D call: TRBD1 (5 bases). Germline V gene sequence: CDR1 SNHLY, CDR2 FYNNEI. Trimming stripped 6 bases from V and 2 bases from J, with 7 bases between. The CDR3 is made up of 12 amino acids. The CDR3: CASRTANTEAFF. DNA of the CDR3: TGTGCCAGCAGGACAGCCAACACTGAAGCTTTCTTT.

The chain joins TRBV28 to TRBJ1-1; D remains ambiguous. V was shortened by 6 bases and J by 7 bases, with 12 bases between the two germline ends. Germline CDR1 and CDR2: MDHEN and SYDVKM. The CDR3 runs to 12 residues. The CDR3 nucleotides read TGTGCCAGCAGACCCACCAGATTTGAAGCTTTCTTT. Amino acid sequence: CASRPTRFEAFF.

Here the CDR3 reads CASSQVGSGLAKNIQYF. CDR3 sequence (DNA): TGTGCCAGCAGCCAAGTCGGATCGGGATTAGCCAAAAACATTCAGTACTTC. V and J are TRBV4-2 and TRBJ2-4, with D maybe TRBD2 (5 bases). Germline values: CDR1 LGHNA, CDR2 YNFKEQ. This CDR3 contains 17 residues. The V end lost 1 base, the J end lost 0 bases, and 13 bases lay between the germline ends.

This chain connects TRBV1 to TRBJ2-7; the table's D call TRBD2 went unverified against the DNA. TRBV1 corresponds to a pseudogene. The CDR3 contains 16 residues. In nucleotides, the CDR3 is TGCACCAGCAGCCAAGATAGCAGAACCACCTCCTACGAGCAGTACGTC. This sequence encodes CTSSQDSRTTSYEQYV.

This chain joins TRBV29-1 and TRBJ1-1; D call uncertain. V was trimmed by 6 bases and J by 1 base, leaving 9 bases between them. Germline V gene data show CDR1 as SQVTM and CDR2 as ANQGSEA. The CDR3 is 12 residues long. In DNA, the CDR3 is TGCAGCGTCAACATGAAGAACACTGAAGCTTTCTTT. Protein sequence: CSVNMKNTEAFF. Combining the CDR3 with reference TRBV29-1 and TRBJ1-1 gives the whole variable domain SAVISQKPSRDICQRGTSLTIQCQVDSQVTMMFWYRQQPGQSLTLIATANQGSEATYESGFVIDKFPISRPNLTFSTLTVSNMSPEDSSIYLCSVNMKNTEAFFGQGTRLTVV.

This chain links TRBV5-4 with TRBJ2-5; TRBD2 matches 9 bases. V shed 7 bases and J 5 bases; nucleotides not matched to a gene: 6. In germline, CDR1 is SGHNT, CDR2 YYREEE (reference sequence). CDR3 length: 13 amino acids. CDR3 DNA sequence: TGTGCCAGCCGCGGCGGGAGGGGGGAGACCCAGTACTTC. Translating it yields CASRGGRGETQYF.

This clone was seen more than once but under ten times. The chain couples TRBV9 to TRBJ1-2; D not resolved. Germline loops: CDR1 SGDLS, CDR2 YYNGEE. The CDR3 runs to 15 residues. V shed 0 bases and J shed 2 bases, with 11 bases lying between them. The CDR3 loop reads CASSVVTNANYGYTF. In DNA, the CDR3 is TGTGCCAGCAGCGTAGTCACAAACGCCAACTATGGCTACACCTTC.

The chain links TRBV7-9 to TRBJ1-2; possible D gene TRBD1, 6 bases. The germline V gene encodes CDR1 SEHNR and CDR2 FQNEAQ (reference sequence). The CDR3 has 14 residues. Trimming took 5 bases from V and 6 from J, leaving 16 bases between them. Here the CDR3 DNA reads TGTGCCAGCAGCCAAACCACAGGGAGCAATGGCTACACCTTC. Translated: CASSQTTGSNGYTF.

The rearrangement uses TRBV11-2 and TRBJ2-7; 11 bases are shared with TRBD2. V gave up 2 bases and J gave up 2 bases; unmatched junction bases: 5. Germline CDR1 SGHAT, CDR2 FQNNGV. The CDR3 length is 16 residues. CDR3 protein: CASSLRGTSGTYEQYF. In DNA, the CDR3 is TGTGCCAGCAGCTTAAGGGGGACTAGCGGAACCTACGAGCAGTACTTC.

The gene calls are TRBV5-1 and TRBJ2-1; D might be TRBD1 (5 bases). Trimming stripped 0 bases from V and 6 bases from J, with 10 bases between. The CDR3 runs to 14 residues. CDR1 is SGHRS, CDR2 YFSETQ, per germline. The CDR3 reads CASSLGQSINEQFF. The CDR3 DNA follows: TGCGCCAGCAGCTTGGGACAGTCAATCAATGAGCAGTTCTTC.

The J gene is TRBJ2-2, the V gene TRBV5-1; 9 bases align to TRBD2. Germline values: CDR1 SGHRS, CDR2 YFSETQ. V was clipped by 1 base and J by 5 bases; unmatched bases: 12. This CDR3 spans 18 amino acids. The CDR3 DNA sequence: TGCGCCAGCAGCTTGTTCCAGCGGGGGGCCCTTAGGACCGGGGAGCTGTTTTTT. It translates to CASSLFQRGALRTGELFF. Drawing the rest from reference TRBV5-1 and TRBJ2-2, the complete variable domain is KAGVTQTPRYLIKTRGQQVTLSCSPISGHRSVSWYQQTPGQGLQFLFEYFSETQRNKGNFPGRFSGRQFSNSRSEMNVSTLELGDSALYLCASSLFQRGALRTGELFFGEGSRLTVL.

The chain uses TRBV9 and TRBJ2-2, with D possibly matching TRBD1 (6 bases). Trimming removed 0 bases at V and 4 bases at J, with 16 bases between. Germline assignment: CDR1 SGDLS and CDR2 YYNGEE. The CDR3 loop spans 17 amino acids. The CDR3: CASSVEEGHPSTGELFF. DNA for the CDR3: TGTGCCAGCAGCGTAGAAGAGGGACACCCTTCCACCGGGGAGCTGTTTTTT.

The chain employs TRBV5-6 and TRBJ2-3; the match to TRBD2 covers 12 bases. V trimming: 2 bases; J trimming: 6 bases; junction bases outside the gene matches: 10. Germline V lookup: CDR1 SGHDT, CDR2 YYEEEE. The CDR3 contains 17 residues. The CDR3 DNA follows: TGTGCCAGCAGCTTAAGGACTAGCGGGGTCGCGGGGGATACGCAGTATTTT. Amino acids: CASSLRTSGVAGDTQYF.

This chain connects TRBV15 to TRBJ1-1, with D possibly TRBD1 on 6 matching bases. The V and J ends lost 1 base and 1 base respectively, with 13 bases between them. The CDR3 is 16 residues long. The germline gives CDR1 LNHNV, CDR2 YYDKDF (reference sequence). CDR3 coding DNA: TGTGCCACCAGCAGAGTTCGGGACATCTGGAACACTGAAGCTTTCTTT. Amino acid sequence: CATSRVRDIWNTEAFF.

This clone was observed a single time. This chain joins TRBV7-9 and TRBJ1-4; D unclear. This CDR3 comprises 14 residues. Germline-derived CDR1 and CDR2 are SEHNR and FQNEAQ (reference sequence). V was pared by 7 bases and J by 0 bases, with 9 bases between. The CDR3 sequence: CASTNGATNEKLFF. The CDR3 DNA follows: TGTGCCAGCACAAACGGTGCAACTAATGAAAAACTGTTTTTT.

This sequence joins TRBV28 and TRBJ2-2, with 7 nucleotides matching TRBD2. In germline, CDR1 is MDHEN, CDR2 SYDVKM. Trimming took 5 bases from V and 1 from J; bases not matched to a gene: 7. The CDR3 is made up of 16 amino acids. Here the CDR3 reads CASSPPSSGNTGELFF. DNA for the CDR3: TGTGCCAGCAGTCCTCCATCTAGCGGGAACACCGGGGAGCTGTTTTTT.

V usage is TRBV7-9 and J usage is TRBJ2-1; perhaps TRBD1 as D (5 bases). Germline-derived CDR1 and CDR2 are SEHNR and FQNEAQ (reference sequence). The CDR3 runs to 15 residues. The V gene lost 0 bases and the J gene lost 2 bases, with 8 bases spanning the gap. CDR3 sequence reads: CASSLARAPYNEQFF. DNA for the CDR3: TGTGCCAGCAGCTTAGCCAGGGCCCCCTACAATGAGCAGTTCTTC. The full variable domain, its missing parts supplied by reference TRBV7-9 and TRBJ2-1, is DTGVSQNPRHKITKRGQNVTFRCDPISEHNRLYWYRQTLGQGPEFLTYFQNEAQLEKSRLLSDRFSAERPKGSFSTLEIQRTEQGDSAMYLCASSLARAPYNEQFFGPGTRLTVL.

The rearrangement uses TRBV28 and TRBJ2-5, with 8 bases that match TRBD1. The CDR3 runs to 11 residues. In germline, CDR1 is MDHEN, CDR2 SYDVKM. J gave up 5 bases and V 11 bases, and 4 bases lay outside the gene matches. CDR3 in amino acids: CAARQGETQYF. The CDR3 region has the DNA TGTGCCGCCAGACAGGGGGAGACCCAGTACTTC.

This chain joins TRBV27 and TRBJ2-2; D is undetermined. The V gene lost 0 bases and the J gene lost 6 bases, with 8 bases spanning the gap. CDR3 length equals 14 residues. Germline CDR1 is MNHEY and CDR2 is SMNVEV (reference sequence). The DNA for the CDR3 is TGTGCCAGCAGTTTATCGATCTCGGCCGGGGAGCTGTTTTTT. Protein: CASSLSISAGELFF.

As for this clone: Germline and junction disagree at one end, which may indicate a read error. The chain recombines TRBV19 with TRBJ1-2; TRBD1 might be the D (6 bases). This CDR3 comprises 16 residues. The germline gives CDR1 LNHDA, CDR2 SQIVND (reference sequence). The CDR3 nucleotides are TGTGCCAGTAGCATAGGGGCATCGGGGGGCCCCTATGGCTACACCTTC. Protein: CASSIGASGGPYGYTF.

Here the CDR3 reads CASSKGTLIETQYF. CDR3 DNA: TGTGCCAGCAGTAAGGGGACTCTTATTGAGACCCAGTACTTC. The gene calls are TRBV9 and TRBJ2-5; perhaps TRBD2 as D (6 bases). Germline values: CDR1 SGDLS, CDR2 YYNGEE. Trimming removed 5 bases from V and 5 bases from J, with 16 bases in between. The CDR3 sequence is 14 residues long.

This clone has a single count. This chain joins TRBV2 and TRBJ1-1; 9 bases are shared with TRBD1. The trim removed 6 bases at V and 5 bases at J, leaving 16 bases unmatched. CDR3 length: 17 amino acids. Germline assignment: CDR1 SNHLY and CDR2 FYNNEI. The CDR3 loop reads CASSLKHPGTGSTEAFF. DNA for the CDR3: TGTGCCAGCAGCCTTAAACATCCCGGGACAGGGTCGACTGAAGCTTTCTTT.

For the CDR3, the DNA is TGTGGTACTCAGGGCCTATCAGGTGTATACGAGCAGTACTTC. Its translation is CGTQGLSGVYEQYF. V usage is TRBV28 and J usage is TRBJ2-7; a weak D match, TRBD1 (5 bases). CDR1 MDHEN and CDR2 SYDVKM come from the germline V gene. The CDR3 totals 14 residues. Full variable domain (outside the CDR3, taken from reference TRBV28 and TRBJ2-7): DVKVTQSSRYLVKRTGEKVFLECVQDMDHENMFWYRQDPGLGLRLIYFSYDVKMKEKGDIPEGYSVSREKKERFSLILESASTNQTSMYLCGTQGLSGVYEQYFGPGTRLTVT.

This clone has just a few counts. This sequence joins TRBV4-1 and TRBJ1-1; D is ambiguous. V was pared by 1 base and J by 3 bases, with 9 bases between. Germline CDR1 MGHRA, CDR2 YSYEKL. The CDR3 covers 14 residues. CDR3 protein: CASSQVGKDTEAFF. The CDR3 nucleotides read TGCGCCAGCAGCCAAGTCGGGAAGGACACTGAAGCTTTCTTT.